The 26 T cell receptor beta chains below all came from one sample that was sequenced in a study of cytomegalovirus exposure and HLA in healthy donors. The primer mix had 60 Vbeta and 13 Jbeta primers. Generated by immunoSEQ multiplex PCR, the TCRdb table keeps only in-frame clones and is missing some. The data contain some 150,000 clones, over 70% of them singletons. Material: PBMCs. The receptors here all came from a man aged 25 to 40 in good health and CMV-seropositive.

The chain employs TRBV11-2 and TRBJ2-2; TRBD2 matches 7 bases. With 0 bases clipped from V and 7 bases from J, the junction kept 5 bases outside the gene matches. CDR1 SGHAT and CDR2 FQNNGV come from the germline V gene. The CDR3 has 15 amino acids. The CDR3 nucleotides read TGTGCCAGCAGCTTAGAATTCAGCGGGGACGGGGAGCTGTTTTTT. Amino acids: CASSLEFSGDGELFF.

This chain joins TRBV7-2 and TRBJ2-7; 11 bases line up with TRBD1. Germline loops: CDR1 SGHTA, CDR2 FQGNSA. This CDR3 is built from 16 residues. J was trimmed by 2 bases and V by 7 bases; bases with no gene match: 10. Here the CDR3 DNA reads TGTGCCAGCACCCCGTCGCCGGGACAGGGGGCCTACGAGCAGTACTTC. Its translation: CASTPSPGQGAYEQYF.

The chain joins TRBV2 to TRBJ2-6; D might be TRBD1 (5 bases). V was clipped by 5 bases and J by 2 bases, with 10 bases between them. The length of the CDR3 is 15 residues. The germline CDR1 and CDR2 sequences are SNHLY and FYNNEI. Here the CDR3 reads CASSSQGTGANVLTF. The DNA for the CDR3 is TGTGCCAGCAGTAGCCAGGGTACTGGGGCCAACGTCCTGACTTTC. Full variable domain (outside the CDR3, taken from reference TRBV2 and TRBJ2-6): EPEVTQTPSHQVTQMGQEVILRCVPISNHLYFYWYRQILGQKVEFLVSFYNNEISEKSEIFDDQFSVERPDGSNFTLKIRSTKLEDSAMYFCASSSQGTGANVLTFGAGSRLTVL.

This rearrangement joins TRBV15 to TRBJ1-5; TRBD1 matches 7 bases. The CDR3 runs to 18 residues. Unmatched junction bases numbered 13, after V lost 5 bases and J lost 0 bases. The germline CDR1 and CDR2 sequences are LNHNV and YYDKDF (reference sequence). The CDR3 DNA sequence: TGTGCCACCAGCCAAATACGGGACAGCAAAAATAGCAATCAGCCCCAGCATTTT. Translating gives CATSQIRDSKNSNQPQHF.

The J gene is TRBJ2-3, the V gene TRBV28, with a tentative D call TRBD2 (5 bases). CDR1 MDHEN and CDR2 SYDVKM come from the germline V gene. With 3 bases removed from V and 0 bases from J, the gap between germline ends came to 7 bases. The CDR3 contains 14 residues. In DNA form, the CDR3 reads TGTGCCAGCAGTTTTGACTACAGCACAGATACGCAGTATTTT. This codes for CASSFDYSTDTQYF.

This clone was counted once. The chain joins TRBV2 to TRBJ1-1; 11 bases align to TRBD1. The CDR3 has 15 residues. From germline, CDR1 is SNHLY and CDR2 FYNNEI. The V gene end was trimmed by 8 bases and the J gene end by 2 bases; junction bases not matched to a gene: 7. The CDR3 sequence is CASAGQGAVNTEAFF. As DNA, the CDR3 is TGTGCCAGCGCAGGACAGGGGGCAGTAAACACTGAAGCTTTCTTT.

The CDR3 sequence is CASKNQGSVDEQYF. The CDR3 DNA is TGTGCCAGCAAGAATCAGGGATCGGTGGACGAGCAGTACTTC. The rearrangement joins TRBV27 to TRBJ2-7; TRBD1 might be the D (5 bases). In germline, CDR1 is MNHEY, CDR2 SMNVEV (reference sequence). Trimming shortened V by 7 bases and J by 5 bases, and 18 bases separated the two germline ends. CDR3 length: 14 residues.

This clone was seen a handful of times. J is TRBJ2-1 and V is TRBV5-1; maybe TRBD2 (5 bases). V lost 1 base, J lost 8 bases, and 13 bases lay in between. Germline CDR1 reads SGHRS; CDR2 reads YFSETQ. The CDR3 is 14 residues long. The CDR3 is CASSLSEGVDEQFF. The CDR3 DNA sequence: TGCGCCAGCAGCTTGTCTGAGGGTGTGGATGAGCAGTTCTTC.

The CDR3 reads CASSLSGTYGYTF. The CDR3 nucleotides are TGTGCCAGCAGCTTATCAGGAACTTATGGCTACACCTTC. The rearrangement uses TRBV11-2 and TRBJ1-2; the D is unclear. CDR3 size: 13 residues. The V gene lost 2 bases and the J gene lost 5 bases, with 9 bases spanning the gap. Per germline, CDR1 SGHAT and CDR2 FQNNGV.

This chain's CDR3 is CASSTSGSTTIDEQYF. CDR3 DNA sequence: TGTGCCAGCAGCACTAGCGGGAGTACTACTATTGACGAGCAGTACTTC. The chain joins TRBV9 to TRBJ2-7; TRBD2 matches 11 bases. J gave up 5 bases and V 4 bases, and 11 bases lay outside the gene matches. Germline CDR1 is SGDLS and CDR2 is YYNGEE. The CDR3 sequence is 16 residues long.

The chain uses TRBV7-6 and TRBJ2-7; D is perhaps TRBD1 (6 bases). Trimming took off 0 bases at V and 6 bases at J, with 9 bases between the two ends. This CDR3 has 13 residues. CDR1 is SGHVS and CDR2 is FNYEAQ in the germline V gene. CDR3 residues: CASSLATGREQYF. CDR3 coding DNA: TGTGCCAGCAGCTTAGCTACAGGGCGCGAGCAGTACTTC.

The CDR3 is CAWSRDRGRSPLHF. The CDR3 DNA is TGTGCCTGGAGTCGGGACAGGGGACGTTCACCCCTCCACTTT. The chain couples TRBV30 to TRBJ1-6; 10 bases map to TRBD1. CDR3 length: 14 amino acids. Germline V gene lookup returns CDR1 GTSNPN and CDR2 SVGIG (reference sequence). The J segment lost 9 bases and the V segment lost 2 bases, leaving 4 bases of the junction unmatched.

In DNA form, the CDR3 reads TGTGCCAGCAGTTTTTTGGGACAGGGACTCTCCTACGAGCAGTACTTC. The encoded protein is CASSFLGQGLSYEQYF. V usage is TRBV27 and J usage is TRBJ2-7; 9 bases align to TRBD1. The CDR3 extends over 16 amino acids. The germline CDR1 and CDR2 sequences are MNHEY and SMNVEV (reference sequence). V shed 3 bases and J 0 bases; nucleotides not matched to a gene: 6.

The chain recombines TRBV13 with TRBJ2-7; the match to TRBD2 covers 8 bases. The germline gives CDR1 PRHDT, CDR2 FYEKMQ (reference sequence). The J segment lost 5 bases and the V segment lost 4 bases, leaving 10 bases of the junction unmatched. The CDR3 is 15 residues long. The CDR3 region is CASSSLMGTSHEQYF. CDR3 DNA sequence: TGTGCCAGCAGCTCGCTAATGGGGACTAGTCACGAGCAGTACTTC. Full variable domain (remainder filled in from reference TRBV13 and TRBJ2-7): AAGVIQSPRHLIKEKRETATLKCYPIPRHDTVYWYQQGPGQDPQFLISFYEKMQSDKGSIPDRFSAQQFSDYHSELNMSSLELGDSALYFCASSSLMGTSHEQYFGPGTRLTVT.

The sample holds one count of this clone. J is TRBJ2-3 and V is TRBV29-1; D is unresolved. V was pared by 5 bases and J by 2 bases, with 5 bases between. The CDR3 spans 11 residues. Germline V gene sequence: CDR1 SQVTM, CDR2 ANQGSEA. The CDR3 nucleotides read TGCAGCGTTCTATCCACAGATACGCAGTATTTT. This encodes CSVLSTDTQYF.

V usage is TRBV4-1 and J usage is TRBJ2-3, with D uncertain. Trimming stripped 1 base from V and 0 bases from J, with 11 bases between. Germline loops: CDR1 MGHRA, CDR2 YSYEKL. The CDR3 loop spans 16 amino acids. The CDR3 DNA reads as TGCGCCAGCAGCCAAGGGCAAGCGAGCAGCACAGATACGCAGTATTTT. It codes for CASSQGQASSTDTQYF.

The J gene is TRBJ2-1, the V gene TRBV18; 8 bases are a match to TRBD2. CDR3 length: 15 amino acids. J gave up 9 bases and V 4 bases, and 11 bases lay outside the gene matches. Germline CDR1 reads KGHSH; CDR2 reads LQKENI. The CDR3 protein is CASSREAAGVVEQFF. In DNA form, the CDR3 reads TGTGCCAGCTCACGAGAGGCAGCGGGAGTCGTTGAGCAGTTCTTC.

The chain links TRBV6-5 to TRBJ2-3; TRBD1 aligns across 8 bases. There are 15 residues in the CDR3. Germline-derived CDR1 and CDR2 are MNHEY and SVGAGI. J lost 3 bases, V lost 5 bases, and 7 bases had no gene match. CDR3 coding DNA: TGTGCCAGCAGTACCTGGACAGGGAGGACAGATACGCAGTATTTT. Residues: CASSTWTGRTDTQYF.

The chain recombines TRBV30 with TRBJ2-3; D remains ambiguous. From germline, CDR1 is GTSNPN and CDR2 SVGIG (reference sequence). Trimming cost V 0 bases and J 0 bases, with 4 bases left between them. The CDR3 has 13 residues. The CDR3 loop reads CAWSVLSTDTQYF. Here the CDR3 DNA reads TGTGCCTGGAGTGTTCTTAGCACAGATACGCAGTATTTT.

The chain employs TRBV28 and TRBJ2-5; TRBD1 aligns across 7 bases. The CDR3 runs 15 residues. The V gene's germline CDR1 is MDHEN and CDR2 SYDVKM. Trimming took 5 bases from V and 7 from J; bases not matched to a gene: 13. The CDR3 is CASSAPGTALGTQYF. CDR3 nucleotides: TGTGCCAGCAGTGCACCCGGGACAGCTCTTGGGACCCAGTACTTC.

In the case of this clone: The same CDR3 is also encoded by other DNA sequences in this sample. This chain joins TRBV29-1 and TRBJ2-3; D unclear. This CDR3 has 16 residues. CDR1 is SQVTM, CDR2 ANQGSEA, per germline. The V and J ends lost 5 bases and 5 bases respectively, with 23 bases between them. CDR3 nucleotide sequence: TGCAGCGTTAGTTTAAGTCGCGCGGTGCTCGGAGATACGCAGTATTTT. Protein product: CSVSLSRAVLGDTQYF.

The CDR3 loop is CASSEGWGDNSPLHF. The CDR3 nucleotides are TGTGCCAGCAGTGAAGGGTGGGGGGATAATTCACCCCTCCACTTT. The gene calls are TRBV6-1 and TRBJ1-6; possible D gene TRBD1, 5 bases. Trimming stripped 1 base from V and 5 bases from J, with 9 bases between. The CDR3 runs to 15 residues. Per germline, CDR1 MNHNS and CDR2 SASEGT.

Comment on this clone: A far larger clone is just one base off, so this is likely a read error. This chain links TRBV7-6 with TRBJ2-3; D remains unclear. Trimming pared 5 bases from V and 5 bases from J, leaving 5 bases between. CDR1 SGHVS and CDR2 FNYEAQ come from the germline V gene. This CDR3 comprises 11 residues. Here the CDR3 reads CASSLRDTQYF. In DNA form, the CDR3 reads TGTGCCAGCAGCCTCAGAGATACGCAGTATTTT.

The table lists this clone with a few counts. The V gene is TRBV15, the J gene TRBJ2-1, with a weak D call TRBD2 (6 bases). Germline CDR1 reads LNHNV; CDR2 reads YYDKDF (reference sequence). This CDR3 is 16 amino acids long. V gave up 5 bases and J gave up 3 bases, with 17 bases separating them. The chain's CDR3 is CATSGGAGLVYNEQFF. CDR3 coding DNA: TGTGCCACCAGCGGAGGGGCGGGACTCGTCTACAATGAGCAGTTCTTC.

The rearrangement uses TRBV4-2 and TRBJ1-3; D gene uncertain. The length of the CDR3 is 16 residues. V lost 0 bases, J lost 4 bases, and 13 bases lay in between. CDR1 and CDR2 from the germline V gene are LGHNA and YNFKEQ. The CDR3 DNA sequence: TGTGCCAGCAGCCAAGAAGGATCCGGGAAAGGAAACACCATATATTTT. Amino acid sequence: CASSQEGSGKGNTIYF.

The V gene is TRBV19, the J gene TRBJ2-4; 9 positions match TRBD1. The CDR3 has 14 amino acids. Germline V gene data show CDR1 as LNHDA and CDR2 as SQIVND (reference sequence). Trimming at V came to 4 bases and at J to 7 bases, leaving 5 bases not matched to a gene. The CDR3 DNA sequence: TGTGCCAGTAGTACGACCGGGACAGGGAACATTCAGTACTTC. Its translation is CASSTTGTGNIQYF.